This entry features one T cell receptor (beta chain) sequence. Its antigen is undetermined. One end of the junction fails to match germline, which may point to a read error. In each sample, at least 7 million PBMCs were isolated. This entry belongs to a study of blood T cells in healthy people across ages. Study-level results: The long-lived group displayed more naive CD4+ cells, plus higher diversity, than the aged donors did.

Alongside a J-beta primer mix, a sample-barcoded 5' primer served in a second PCR lasting about 7 to 12 cycles. Each CDR3 protein is one row after TCRdb ran MiXCR on the 5' RACE reads. This repertoire shows almost 1 million distinct CDR3 sequences, 51% found once; its top ten account for around a fifth. Looked up from germline, CDR1 is SGHRS and CDR2 is YFSETQ. The CDR3 length is 15 residues. The chain uses TRBV5-1 and TRBJ1-1; possibly TRBD1 for D (6 bases). This TCR came from a woman aged 55-69 years in good health. The source material was blood. The CDR3 nucleotides are TGCGCCAGCAGCTCCCTAGGGGGGATGAACACCGAAGCTTTCTTT. Translation gives CASSSLGGMNTEAFF.